The table lists the clone carrying this TCR beta chain with a few counts. Its target is not known. TCRdb re-derived calls from the 5' RACE reads in MiXCR, one entry per CDR3 protein. The data contain some 110,000 distinct CDR3 sequences, around 12% of them singletons. These data belong to a study of T-cell memory formation after mild COVID-19. Across the whole study: TCR clustering was largely donor specific. General observations from the study: Second-wave clones reaching peak frequency on day 37 lacked confirmed SARS-CoV-2 specificity. Clones which contracted sat mainly in CM and EM if CD4+, and in EMRA if CD8+. Day 15 to 85 contractors were CD4/CD8 balanced; later expanders leaned CD4+.

The CDR3 loop spans 15 amino acids. Germline CDR1 and CDR2: MNHEY and SVGAGI. V was cut by 2 bases and J by 0 bases, with 10 bases left in between. The sequenced sample was PBMCs or a T cell subset sorted from them (not recorded which). The chain is built from TRBV6-5 and TRBJ2-5, with no clear D. The sequence was obtained from an adult woman who had mild COVID-19 (a few samples of this study predate the infection). Cell type and time point are not known. This chain's CDR3 is CASSYLRGHQETQYF. Here the CDR3 DNA reads TGTGCCAGCAGTTACCTGCGAGGTCACCAAGAGACCCAGTACTTC.